This T cell receptor beta chain was observed in a study of blood T cell repertoires in COVID-19. The overall study: Samples of COVID-19 (acute and convalescent) were obtained from the United States, Italy and Spain. The analysed material was cDNA or gDNA that came from T cells, B-cell-depleted T cells, or PBMCs.

V was shortened by 5 bases and J by 6 bases, with 14 bases between the two germline ends. From germline, CDR1 is LNHDA and CDR2 SQIVND (reference sequence). The length of the CDR3 is 14 residues. Repertoires were generated with immunoSEQ multiplex PCR, while TCRdb's copy carries only in-frame clones and drops some. The sample lists tens of thousands of clones; roughly nine tenths were seen once. Specimen: peripheral blood. This receptor was obtained from a human donor in a cohort sampled during active COVID-19. This rearrangement joins TRBV19 to TRBJ1-5; a weak D match, TRBD1 (6 bases). The CDR3 DNA reads TGTGCCAGTAGTTTCCTCGGGACAAGTCAGCCCCAGCATTTT. This encodes CASSFLGTSQPQHF.